This TCR beta chain was obtained from a study of blood T cells in healthy people across ages. Study-wide findings and caveats: Naive T cell percentage showed a strong correlation with the diversity of TCR beta. Donor CMV status, an unknown factor, possibly confounded changes in expanded clonotypes.

The CDR3 has 17 amino acids. V shed 1 base and J 1 base; nucleotides not matched to a gene: 8. Looked up from germline, CDR1 is SGHKS and CDR2 is YYEKEE (reference sequence). A second PCR of 7 to 11 cycles used a sample-barcoded 5' primer and a J-beta primer mix. TCRdb ran MiXCR on the 5' RACE reads and lists one entry per CDR3 protein. This sample has 850,000 to 1,000,000 distinct CDR3 sequences; about 53% occur once, and the top ten carry about 22%. In the case of this clonotype: No antigen is known for it.

Healthy Caucasians from Russia aged about 6 to 90 served as donors. This receptor was identified in a woman aged 60-75 years in good health. The source material was blood. The genes are TRBV5-5 and TRBJ1-5; 7 bases align to TRBD1. Here the CDR3 reads CASSLSPTGTSNQPQHF. CDR3 coding DNA: TGTGCCAGCAGCTTGTCCCCGACAGGGACCAGCAATCAGCCCCAGCATTTT.